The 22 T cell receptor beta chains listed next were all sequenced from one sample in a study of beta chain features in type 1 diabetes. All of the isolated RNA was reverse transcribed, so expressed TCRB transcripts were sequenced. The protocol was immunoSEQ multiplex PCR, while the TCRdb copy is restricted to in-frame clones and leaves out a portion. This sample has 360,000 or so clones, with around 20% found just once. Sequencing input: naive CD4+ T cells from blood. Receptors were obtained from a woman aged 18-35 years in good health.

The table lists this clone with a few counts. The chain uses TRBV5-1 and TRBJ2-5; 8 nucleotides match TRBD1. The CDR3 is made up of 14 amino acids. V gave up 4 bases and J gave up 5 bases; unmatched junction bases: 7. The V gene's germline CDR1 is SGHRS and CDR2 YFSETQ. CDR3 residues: CASSGQGPPETQYF. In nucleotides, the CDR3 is TGCGCCAGCAGCGGACAGGGCCCCCCGGAGACCCAGTACTTC. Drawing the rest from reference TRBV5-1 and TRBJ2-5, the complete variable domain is KAGVTQTPRYLIKTRGQQVTLSCSPISGHRSVSWYQQTPGQGLQFLFEYFSETQRNKGNFPGRFSGRQFSNSRSEMNVSTLELGDSALYLCASSGQGPPETQYFGPGTRLLVL.

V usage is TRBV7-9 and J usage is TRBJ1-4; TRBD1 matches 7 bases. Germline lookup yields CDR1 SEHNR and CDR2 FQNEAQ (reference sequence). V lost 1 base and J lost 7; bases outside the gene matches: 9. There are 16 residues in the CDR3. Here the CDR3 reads CASSLESGRGSEKLFF. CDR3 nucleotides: TGTGCCAGCAGCTTAGAATCCGGCAGGGGGAGTGAAAAACTGTTTTTT.

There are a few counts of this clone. The CDR3 is CASSLVEQETQYF. In nucleotides, the CDR3 is TGTGCCAGCAGCTTAGTGGAGCAAGAGACCCAGTACTTC. The chain carries TRBV7-6 and TRBJ2-5; D uncertain. V gave up 1 base and J gave up 2 bases, with 5 bases separating them. The CDR3 consists of 13 residues. Germline CDR1 reads SGHVS; CDR2 reads FNYEAQ.

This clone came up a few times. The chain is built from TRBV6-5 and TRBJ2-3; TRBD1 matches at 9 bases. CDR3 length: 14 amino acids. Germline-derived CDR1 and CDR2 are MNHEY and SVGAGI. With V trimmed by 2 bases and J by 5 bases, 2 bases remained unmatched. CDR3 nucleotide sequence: TGTGCCAGCAGTTACGGGGACAGGGAAGATACGCAGTATTTT. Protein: CASSYGDREDTQYF.

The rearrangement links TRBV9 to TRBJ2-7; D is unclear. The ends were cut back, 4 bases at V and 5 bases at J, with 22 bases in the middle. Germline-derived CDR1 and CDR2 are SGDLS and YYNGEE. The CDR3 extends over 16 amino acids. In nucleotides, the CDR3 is TGTGCCAGCAGCCCGTCCCTCCTCGACATCATGAACGAGCAGTACTTC. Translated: CASSPSLLDIMNEQYF.

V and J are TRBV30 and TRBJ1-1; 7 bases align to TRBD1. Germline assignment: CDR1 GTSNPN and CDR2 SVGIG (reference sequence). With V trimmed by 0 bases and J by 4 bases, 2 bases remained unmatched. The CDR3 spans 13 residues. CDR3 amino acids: CAWSVHRGTEAFF. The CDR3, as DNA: TGTGCCTGGAGTGTTCACAGGGGCACTGAAGCTTTCTTT.

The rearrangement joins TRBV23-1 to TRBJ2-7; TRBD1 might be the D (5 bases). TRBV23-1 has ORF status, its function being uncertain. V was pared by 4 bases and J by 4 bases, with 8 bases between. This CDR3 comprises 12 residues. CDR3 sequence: CASSRTSYEQYF. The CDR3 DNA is TGCGCCAGCAGTCGGACAAGTTACGAGCAGTACTTC.

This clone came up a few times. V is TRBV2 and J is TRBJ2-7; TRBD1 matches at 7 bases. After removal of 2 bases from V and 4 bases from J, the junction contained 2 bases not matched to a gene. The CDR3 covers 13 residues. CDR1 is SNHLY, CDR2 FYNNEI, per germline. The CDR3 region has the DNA TGTGCCAGCAGTGAACAGGGGGTTTACGAGCAGTACTTC. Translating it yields CASSEQGVYEQYF.

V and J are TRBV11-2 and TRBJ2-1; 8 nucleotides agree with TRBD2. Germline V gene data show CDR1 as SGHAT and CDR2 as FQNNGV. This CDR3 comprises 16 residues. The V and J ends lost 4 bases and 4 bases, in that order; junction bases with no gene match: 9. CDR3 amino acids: CASSSIAGGRYNEQFF. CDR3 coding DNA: TGTGCCAGCAGCTCTATTGCGGGGGGAAGGTACAATGAGCAGTTCTTC.

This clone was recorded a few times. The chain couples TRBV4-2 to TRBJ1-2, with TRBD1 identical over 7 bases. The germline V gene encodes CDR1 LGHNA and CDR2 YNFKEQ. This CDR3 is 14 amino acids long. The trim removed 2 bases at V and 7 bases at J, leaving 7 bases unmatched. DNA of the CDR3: TGTGCCAGCAGCCAATACTTAGGACAGGCTGGCTACACCTTC. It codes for CASSQYLGQAGYTF.

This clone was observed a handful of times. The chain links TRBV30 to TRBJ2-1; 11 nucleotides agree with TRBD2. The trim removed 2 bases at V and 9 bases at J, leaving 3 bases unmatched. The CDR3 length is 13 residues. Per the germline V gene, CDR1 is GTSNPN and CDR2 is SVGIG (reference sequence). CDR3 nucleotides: TGTGCCTGGAGTCCAGGACTAGCGGGTGAGCAGTTCTTC. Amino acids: CAWSPGLAGEQFF.

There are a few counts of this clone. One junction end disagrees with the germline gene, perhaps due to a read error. This chain's CDR3 is CASSLNPGRRSRVF. CDR3 coding DNA: TGTGCCAGCAGCCTTAACCCTGGGAGGAGGTCAAGGGTCTTC. This chain connects TRBV6-1 to TRBJ2-7; TRBD2 might be the D (6 bases). This CDR3 comprises 14 residues. Germline loops: CDR1 MNHNS, CDR2 SASEGT.

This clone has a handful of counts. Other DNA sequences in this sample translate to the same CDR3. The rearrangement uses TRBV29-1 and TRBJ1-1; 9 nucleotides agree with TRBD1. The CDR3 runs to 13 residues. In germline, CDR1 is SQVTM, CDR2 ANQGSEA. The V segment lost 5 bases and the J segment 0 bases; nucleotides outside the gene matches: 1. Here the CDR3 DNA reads TGCAGCGTTCGGACAGGGGTGAACACTGAAGCTTTCTTT. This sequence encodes CSVRTGVNTEAFF.

The DNA for the CDR3 is TGTGCCAGCAGTTACTCGGGGAGCGGCACAGATACGCAGTATTTT. This codes for CASSYSGSGTDTQYF. The V call is TRBV6-5, the J call TRBJ2-3; D perhaps matches TRBD2 (5 bases). The CDR3 extends over 15 amino acids. Trimming removed 0 bases from V and 1 base from J, with 8 bases in between. Germline values: CDR1 MNHEY, CDR2 SVGAGI.

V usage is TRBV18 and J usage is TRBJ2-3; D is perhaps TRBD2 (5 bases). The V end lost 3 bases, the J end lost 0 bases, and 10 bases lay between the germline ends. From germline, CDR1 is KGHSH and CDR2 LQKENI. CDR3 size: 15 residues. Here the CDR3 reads CASSPSSGSTDTQYF. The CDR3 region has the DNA TGTGCCAGCTCACCCTCGAGCGGTAGCACAGATACGCAGTATTTT.

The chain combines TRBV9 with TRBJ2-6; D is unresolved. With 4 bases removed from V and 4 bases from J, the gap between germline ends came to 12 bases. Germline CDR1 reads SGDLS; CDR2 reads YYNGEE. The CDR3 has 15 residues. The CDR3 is CASSPRIGGANVLTF. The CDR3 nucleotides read TGTGCCAGCAGCCCGCGGATAGGAGGGGCCAACGTCCTGACTTTC.

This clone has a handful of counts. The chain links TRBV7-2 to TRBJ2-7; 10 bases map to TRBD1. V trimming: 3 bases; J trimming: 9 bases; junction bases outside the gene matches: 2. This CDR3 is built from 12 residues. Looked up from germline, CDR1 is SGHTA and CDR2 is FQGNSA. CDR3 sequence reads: CASSLTGGRQYF. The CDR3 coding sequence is TGTGCCAGCAGCTTGACAGGGGGCAGGCAGTACTTC.

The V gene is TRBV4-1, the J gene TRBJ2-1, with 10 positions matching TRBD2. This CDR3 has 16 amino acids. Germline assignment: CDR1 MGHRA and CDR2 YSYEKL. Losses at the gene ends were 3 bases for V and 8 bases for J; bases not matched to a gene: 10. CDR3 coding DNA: TGCGCCAGCAGCCAGATCGGACTAGCGGTGAGGGATGAGCAGTTCTTC. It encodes CASSQIGLAVRDEQFF.

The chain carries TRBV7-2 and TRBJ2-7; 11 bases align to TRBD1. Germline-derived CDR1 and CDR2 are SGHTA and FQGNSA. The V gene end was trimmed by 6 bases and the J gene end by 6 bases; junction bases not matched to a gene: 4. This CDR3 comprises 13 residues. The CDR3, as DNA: TGTGCCAGCAGTTCAGGACAGGGGGCCGAGCAGTACTTC. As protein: CASSSGQGAEQYF. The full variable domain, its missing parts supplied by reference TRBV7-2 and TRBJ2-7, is GAGVSQSPSNKVTEKGKDVELRCDPISGHTALYWYRQSLGQGLEFLIYFQGNSAPDKSGLPSDRFSAERTGGSVSTLTIQRTQQEDSAVYLCASSSGQGAEQYFGPGTRLTVT.

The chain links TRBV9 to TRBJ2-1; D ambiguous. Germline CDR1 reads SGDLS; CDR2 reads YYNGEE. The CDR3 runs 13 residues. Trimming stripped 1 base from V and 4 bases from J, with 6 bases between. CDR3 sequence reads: CASSVSQYNEQFF. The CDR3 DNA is TGTGCCAGCAGCGTATCTCAGTACAATGAGCAGTTCTTC.

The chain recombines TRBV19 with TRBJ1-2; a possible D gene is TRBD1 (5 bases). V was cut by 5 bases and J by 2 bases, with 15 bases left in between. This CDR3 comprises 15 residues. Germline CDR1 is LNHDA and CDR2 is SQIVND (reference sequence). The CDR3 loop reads CASSGTWAGNYGYTF. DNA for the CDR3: TGTGCCAGTAGTGGAACCTGGGCAGGGAACTATGGCTACACCTTC.

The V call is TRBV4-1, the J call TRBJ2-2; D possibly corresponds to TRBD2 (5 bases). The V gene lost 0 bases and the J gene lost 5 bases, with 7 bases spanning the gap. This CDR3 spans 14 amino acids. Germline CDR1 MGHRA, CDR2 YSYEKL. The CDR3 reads CASSQDGETGELFF. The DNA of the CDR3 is TGCGCCAGCAGCCAAGATGGGGAGACCGGGGAGCTGTTTTTT.